A selection of T cell receptor beta chains follows, all from one sample in a study of technical replicates of blood from several donors. Data came from immunoSEQ multiplex PCR; TCRdb stores just in-frame clones and leaves some out. Among around 68,000 clones listed, 95% to 98% were seen once. Material for sequencing was T cells isolated from PBMCs. The receptor set was obtained from a human donor in good health. Both conserved end residues are part of each CDR3. The D gene is left open where the match is weak. Not all rows give a size; the values are once, few, many and, for expanded clones, a class.

NA TRBJ1-3 TRBV9 TRBD1 CASSAGQGGNTIYF TGTGCCAGCAGCGCGGGACAGGGAGGAAACACCATATATTTT
NA TRBJ2-1 TRBV2 NA CASSVGLSIYNEQFF TGTGCCAGCAGTGTCGGACTATCCATATACAATGAGCAGTTCTTC
NA TRBJ1-2 TRBV7-9 NA CASSVTGSYGYTF TGTGCCAGCAGCGTAACAGGGAGCTATGGCTACACCTTC
NA TRBJ1-1 TRBV6-1 NA CASLPLDRLNTEAFF TGTGCCAGCCTTCCACTCGACAGGTTAAACACTGAAGCTTTCTTT
NA TRBJ1-2 TRBV11-2 NA CASSLAEGWDYGYTF TGTGCCAGCAGCCTCGCAGAGGGATGGGACTATGGCTACACCTTC
NA TRBJ2-7 TRBV27 NA CASSEGGTYEQYF TGTGCCAGCAGTGAGGGAGGAACCTACGAGCAGTACTTC
NA TRBJ2-2 TRBV11-3 NA CASSSAVGLRVSGELFF TGTGCCAGCAGCTCAGCGGTCGGACTGAGGGTTAGCGGGGAGCTGTTTTTT
once TRBJ1-1 TRBV6-1 TRBD1 CASSVLGTVFTEAFF TGTGCCAGCAGTGTATTGGGGACAGTCTTCACTGAAGCTTTCTTT
NA TRBJ2-3 TRBV6-4 NA CASSDYPGEADTQYF TGTGCCAGCAGTGACTACCCGGGAGAGGCAGATACGCAGTATTTT
once TRBJ1-2 TRBV25-1 TRBD1 CASSEYRGLSGYTF TGTGCCAGCAGTGAATACAGGGGGCTCTCTGGCTACACCTTC
NA TRBJ2-1 TRBV7-2 TRBD2 CASSPSGRAYNEQFF TGTGCCAGCAGCCCTAGCGGGAGGGCCTACAATGAGCAGTTCTTC
NA TRBJ1-2 TRBV5-6 TRBD1 CASSSHGGQLSNLYGYTF TGTGCCAGCAGCTCACACGGGGGACAGCTTTCTAATCTCTATGGCTACACCTTC
NA TRBJ1-5 TRBV30 NA CAWSVLGVGPQHF TGTGCCTGGAGTGTACTCGGGGTTGGGCCCCAGCATTTT
NA TRBJ2-7 TRBV29-1 NA CSALSQGEQYF TGCAGCGCCCTGAGTCAGGGTGAGCAGTACTTC
NA TRBJ1-2 TRBV6-1 NA CASSELYGRNYGYTF TGTGCCAGCAGTGAACTTTATGGCAGGAATTACGGCTACACCTTC
NA TRBJ2-1 TRBV10-3 TRBD1 CAISEDREFSNEQFF TGTGCCATCAGTGAGGACAGGGAGTTTAGCAATGAGCAGTTCTTC
NA TRBJ2-5 TRBV5-1 NA CASSLAQRRETQYF TGCGCCAGCAGCTTGGCGCAGCGGCGAGAGACCCAGTACTTC
once TRBJ2-7 TRBV11-3 TRBD2 CASSLRAGGLYEQYF TGTGCCAGCAGCTTAAGAGCGGGAGGCCTTTACGAGCAGTACTTC
NA TRBJ2-1 TRBV27 NA CASSTNSLEQFF TGTGCCAGCAGTACGAACTCCCTTGAGCAGTTCTTC
once TRBJ2-6 TRBV5-8 NA CASLQAPPYVLTF TGTGCCAGCTTACAGGCCCCCCCCTACGTCCTGACTTTC
once TRBJ2-1 TRBV7-9 TRBD2 CASSLTRGSTYNEQFF TGTGCCAGCAGCTTGACTCGCGGGAGCACCTACAATGAGCAGTTCTTC
NA TRBJ2-7 TRBV4-3 NA CASSQASPPYNEQYF TGCGCCAGCAGCCAAGCTAGTCCTCCCTACAACGAGCAGTACTTC
NA TRBJ1-4 TRBV30 NA CAWSLGGASSEKLFF TGTGCCTGGAGTCTAGGGGGAGCCTCCTCGGAAAAACTGTTTTTT
NA TRBJ1-5 TRBV30 NA CAWSVNGGSGQPQHF TGTGCCTGGAGTGTAAATGGGGGCTCCGGTCAGCCCCAGCATTTT
NA TRBJ1-1 TRBV11-3 NA CASSFMGGTEAFF TGTGCCAGCAGCTTTATGGGGGGCACTGAAGCTTTCTTT
NA TRBJ2-1 TRBV2 NA CASSDDAGTSYNEQFF TGTGCCAGCAGTGACGATGCGGGAACCTCCTACAATGAGCAGTTCTTC
NA TRBJ1-1 TRBV19 NA CASSITLLTGEAFF TGTGCCAGTAGTATTACCCTCCTTACAGGGGAAGCTTTCTTT
NA TRBJ2-7 TRBV30 NA CAWSLGLRRNEQYF TGTGCCTGGAGTTTGGGACTGCGAAGGAACGAGCAGTACTTC
NA TRBJ2-3 TRBV29-1 TRBD2 CSHTALGGDTQYF TGCAGCCATACAGCCCTCGGGGGGGATACGCAGTATTTT
NA TRBJ1-5 TRBV30 TRBD1 CAWKTGGNQPQHF TGTGCCTGGAAAACAGGGGGCAATCAGCCCCAGCATTTT
NA TRBJ2-2 TRBV19 NA CASIGRVNTGELFF TGTGCCAGTATCGGGCGGGTGAACACCGGGGAGCTGTTTTTT
NA TRBJ2-5 TRBV5-1 NA CASSLTSLQETQYF TGCGCCAGCAGCTTGACTTCCTTACAAGAGACCCAGTACTTC
once TRBJ1-1 TRBV5-8 TRBD1 CASSRTGRATEAFF TGTGCCAGCAGCCGGACAGGGAGGGCCACTGAAGCTTTCTTT
NA TRBJ2-5 TRBV30 TRBD1 CAWSNRQGQTQYF TGTGCCTGGAGCAACAGACAGGGACAGACCCAGTACTTC
NA TRBJ1-2 TRBV30 NA CAWITHRDGYTF TGTGCCTGGATAACCCACAGGGACGGCTACACCTTC
NA TRBJ2-3 TRBV6-1 TRBD2 CASSVRGLESTDTQYF TGTGCCAGCAGTGTCCGGGGACTAGAGAGCACAGATACGCAGTATTTT
NA TRBJ2-5 TRBV15 NA CATSRSTRERETQYF TGTGCCACCAGCAGATCCACCCGGGAGCGAGAGACCCAGTACTTC
NA TRBJ1-5 TRBV6-6 NA CASSYWGGLEPQHF TGTGCCAGCAGTTATTGGGGGGGCTTGGAGCCCCAGCATTTT
NA TRBJ2-3 TRBV6-5 NA CASSFHRGGGADTQYF TGTGCCAGCAGTTTTCACAGGGGAGGTGGTGCAGATACGCAGTATTTT
NA TRBJ2-7 TRBV30 TRBD2 CAWSVGLAGYEQYF TGTGCCTGGAGTGTGGGTCTAGCGGGATACGAGCAGTACTTC
once TRBJ1-1 TRBV5-1 NA CASSLVTGRMNTEAFF TGCGCCAGCAGCTTGGTAACAGGTAGAATGAACACTGAAGCTTTCTTT
NA TRBJ2-3 TRBV11-2 TRBD2 CASSLDRAGGPIADTQYF TGTGCCAGCAGCTTAGATCGGGCGGGAGGGCCAATTGCAGATACGCAGTATTTT
NA TRBJ1-2 TRBV2 NA CASSDSSSYGYTF TGTGCCAGCAGTGACAGTTCCAGCTATGGCTACACCTTC
NA TRBJ2-7 TRBV6-5 TRBD1 CASSLDRVLEEQYF TGTGCCAGCAGTTTAGACAGGGTATTGGAAGAGCAGTACTTC
NA TRBJ2-1 TRBV11-2 TRBD1 CASSSKGARVDNEQFF TGTGCCAGCAGCTCTAAGGGGGCGCGAGTCGATAATGAGCAGTTCTTC
NA TRBJ2-2 TRBV2 TRBD1 CASSDLGDRGGTGELFF TGTGCCAGCAGTGATCTGGGGGACAGGGGGGGCACCGGGGAGCTGTTTTTT
NA TRBJ2-7 TRBV29-1 NA CSAEGSYEQYF TGCAGCGCGGAGGGGAGCTACGAGCAGTACTTC
NA TRBJ2-7 TRBV23-1 TRBD1 CAVRGRGRSYEQYF TGCGCCGTCAGGGGGCGGGGACGCTCCTACGAGCAGTACTTC
NA TRBJ2-7 TRBV10-2 TRBD2 CASTAGGYEQYF TGCGCCAGCACCGCGGGAGGGTACGAGCAGTACTTC
NA TRBJ2-7 TRBV28 TRBD2 CASSFVLAGVGEQYF TGTGCCAGCAGTTTTGTCCTAGCGGGAGTGGGTGAGCAGTACTTC